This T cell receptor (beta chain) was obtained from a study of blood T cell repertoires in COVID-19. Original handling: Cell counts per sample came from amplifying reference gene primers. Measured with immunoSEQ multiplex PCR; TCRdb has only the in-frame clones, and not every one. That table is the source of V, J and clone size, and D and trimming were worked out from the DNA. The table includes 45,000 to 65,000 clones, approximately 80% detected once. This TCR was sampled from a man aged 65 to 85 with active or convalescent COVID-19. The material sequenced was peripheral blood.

CDR3 coding DNA: TGTGCCAGCAGTTTAACAGATACCTACGAGCAGTACTTC. It is translated as CASSLTDTYEQYF. The V gene is TRBV12-3 or TRBV12-4, the J gene TRBJ2-7, with D hard to call. The V end lost 2 bases, the J end lost 2 bases, and 7 bases lay between the germline ends. CDR3 length equals 13 residues.